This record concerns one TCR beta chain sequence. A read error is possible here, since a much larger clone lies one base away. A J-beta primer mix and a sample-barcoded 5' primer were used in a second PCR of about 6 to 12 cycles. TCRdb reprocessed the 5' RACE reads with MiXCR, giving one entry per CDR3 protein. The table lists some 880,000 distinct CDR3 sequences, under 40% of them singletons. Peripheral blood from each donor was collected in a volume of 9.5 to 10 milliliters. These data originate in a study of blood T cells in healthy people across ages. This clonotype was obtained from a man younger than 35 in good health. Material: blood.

The CDR3, as DNA: TGCGCCAGCAGCGTGGCCAGGGCCGAAACAACCTACAATGAGCAGTTCTTC. It specifies CASSVARAETTYNEQFF. The rearrangement links TRBV5-1 to TRBJ2-1; tentatively, D is TRBD1 (5 bases). Germline V lookup: CDR1 SGHRS, CDR2 YFSETQ. The V end was cut by 4 bases, the J end by 2 bases, with 19 bases between. This CDR3 has 17 amino acids.